The clone carrying this T cell receptor (beta chain) was seen repeatedly, ten times or more. What it binds is not known. TCRdb independently ran MiXCR on the 5' RACE reads; one entry per CDR3 protein. The table includes 30,000 to 40,000 distinct CDR3 sequences, 3% detected once. This sample is drawn from a study of CD8 T cells in ankylosing spondylitis. Regarding the study as a whole: Matched ankylosing spondylitis synovial fluid reportedly showed significant enrichment of disease-linked clones.

The clonotype originates from a male donor with ankylosing spondylitis or in good health (not recorded which). The sequencing sample was made of blood, either unsorted or a sorted T cell fraction (not recorded which).

The CDR3 protein is CASSEGLAGDRLYNEQFF. CDR3 nucleotides: TGTGCCAGCAGCGAGGGACTAGCGGGAGATCGATTATACAATGAGCAGTTCTTC. The V gene is TRBV9, the J gene TRBJ2-1; TRBD2 agrees at 14 bases. V lost 3 bases to trimming and J lost 4 bases; unmatched junction nucleotides: 9. The germline V gene encodes CDR1 SGDLS and CDR2 YYNGEE. This CDR3 is built from 18 residues.